This TCR beta chain was sequenced during a study of blood T cell repertoires in COVID-19. V gave up 1 base and J gave up 3 bases, with 7 bases separating them. CDR1 is SGHDT, CDR2 YYEEEE, per germline. The CDR3 extends over 13 amino acids. In the original analysis: Estimation of nucleated cell counts relied on the amplification of reference gene primers. The method was immunoSEQ multiplex PCR; TCRdb's version includes in-frame clones alone and lacks a portion of them. V and J calls and clone size are copied from that table; D and trimming were computed from the DNA. The table shows roughly 300,000 clones, with about 89% occurring only once.

The sample was peripheral blood. This rearrangement joins TRBV5-6 to TRBJ1-2, with a weak D call TRBD1 (5 bases). The receptor was derived from a woman between 35 and 50 years old who had recovered from COVID-19. Here the CDR3 reads CASSLWGYYGYTF. The CDR3 coding sequence is TGTGCCAGCAGCTTGTGGGGCTACTATGGCTACACCTTC.